This T cell receptor (beta chain) originates from a study of blood T cells in healthy people across ages. Germline CDR1 is MNHEY and CDR2 is SVGEGT. This CDR3 is built from 17 residues. V was clipped by 7 bases and J by 0 bases, with 22 bases between them. Findings and limits, study-wide: Per million T cells, TCR beta diversity dropped about linearly as age rose.

A note on this clonotype: Its antigen is unidentified.

Using a J-beta primer mix together with a sample-barcoded 5' primer, a second PCR was run for roughly 7 to 12 cycles. TCRdb recomputed calls from the 5' RACE reads with MiXCR, one row per CDR3 protein. This sample has about 1.8 million distinct CDR3 sequences, with 40% to 55% found just once. This chain links TRBV6-2 or TRBV6-3 with TRBJ2-7, with D perhaps TRBD1 (6 bases). Input material: blood. This sequence originates from a woman aged 40 to 50 in good health. Here the CDR3 reads CASKASYRQASSYEQYF. The DNA for the CDR3 is TGTGCCAGCAAAGCATCTTACAGACAGGCGAGCTCCTACGAGCAGTACTTC.